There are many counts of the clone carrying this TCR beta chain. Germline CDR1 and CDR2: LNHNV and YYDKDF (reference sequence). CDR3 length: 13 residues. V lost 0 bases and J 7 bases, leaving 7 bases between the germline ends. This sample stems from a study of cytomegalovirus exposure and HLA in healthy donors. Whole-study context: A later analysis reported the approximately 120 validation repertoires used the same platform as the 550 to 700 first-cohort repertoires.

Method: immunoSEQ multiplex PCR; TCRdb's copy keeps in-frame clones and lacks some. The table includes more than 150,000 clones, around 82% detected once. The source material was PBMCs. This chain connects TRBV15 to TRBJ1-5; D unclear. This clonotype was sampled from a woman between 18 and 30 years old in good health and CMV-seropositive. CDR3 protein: CATSRETGQPQHF. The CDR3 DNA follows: TGTGCCACCAGCAGAGAAACGGGACAGCCCCAGCATTTT.